Reported below is one TCR beta chain. Its antigen remains unidentified. This sample was included in a study of shared clonotypes between healthy human individuals. Study-wide points: Researchers sampled only blood; tissue repertoires likely differ. Represented diversity (both genetic and exposure-history) was limited by the small number of donors. Against clonotypes common to all four donors, non-shared ones had lower generation probabilities.

CDR1 is SGHAT, CDR2 FQNNGV, per germline. Between the trimmed V and J ends, which lost 8 bases and 7 bases, there was a span of 14 bases. This CDR3 contains 12 residues. Samples underwent the assay at deep level. TCRdb's copy holds only in-frame clones and misses some; the assay was immunoSEQ multiplex PCR. The sample gives about 2.4 million clones, approximately 94% of which show up once; roughly 0.36% is in the top ten. This receptor was identified in a man between 18 and 29 years old in good health. Some clones in this sample may be carry-over from other donors' samples. The chain employs TRBV11-2 and TRBJ1-2; possible D gene TRBD1, 6 bases. Sequenced material: naive CD4+ T cells from PBMCs. Indicated subset: CD45RA+ positively selected. The CDR3: CASFGGAGGYTF. CDR3 nucleotides: TGTGCCAGCTTCGGGGGCGCCGGTGGCTACACCTTC. Full variable domain (outside the CDR3, taken from reference TRBV11-2 and TRBJ1-2): EAGVAQSPRYKIIEKRQSVAFWCNPISGHATLYWYQQILGQGPKLLIQFQNNGVVDDSQLPKDRFSAERLKGVDSTLKIQPAKLEDSAVYLCASFGGAGGYTFGSGTRLTVV.